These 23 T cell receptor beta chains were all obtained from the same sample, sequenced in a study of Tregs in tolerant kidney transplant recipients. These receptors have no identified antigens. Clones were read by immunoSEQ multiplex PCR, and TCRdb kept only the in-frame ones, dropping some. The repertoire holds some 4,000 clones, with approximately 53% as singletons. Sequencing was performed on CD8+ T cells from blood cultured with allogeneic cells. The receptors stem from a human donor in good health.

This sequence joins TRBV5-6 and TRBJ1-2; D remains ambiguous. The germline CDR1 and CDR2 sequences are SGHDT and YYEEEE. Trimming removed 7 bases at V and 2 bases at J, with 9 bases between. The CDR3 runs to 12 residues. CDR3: CASQAGNYGYTF. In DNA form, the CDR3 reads TGTGCCAGCCAGGCGGGGAACTATGGCTACACCTTC.

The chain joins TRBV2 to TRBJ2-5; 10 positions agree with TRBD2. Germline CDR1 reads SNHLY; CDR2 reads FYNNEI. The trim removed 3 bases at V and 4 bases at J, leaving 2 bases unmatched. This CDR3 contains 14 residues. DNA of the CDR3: TGTGCCAGCAGTGAGGTAGCGGGAGGAGAGACCCAGTACTTC. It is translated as CASSEVAGGETQYF.

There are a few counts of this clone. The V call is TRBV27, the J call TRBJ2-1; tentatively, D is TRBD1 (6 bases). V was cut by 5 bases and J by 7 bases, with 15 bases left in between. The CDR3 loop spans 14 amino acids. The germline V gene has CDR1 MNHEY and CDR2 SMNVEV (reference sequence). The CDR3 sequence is CASSTQGYGNEQFF. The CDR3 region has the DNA TGTGCCAGCAGTACACAGGGCTATGGGAATGAGCAGTTCTTC.

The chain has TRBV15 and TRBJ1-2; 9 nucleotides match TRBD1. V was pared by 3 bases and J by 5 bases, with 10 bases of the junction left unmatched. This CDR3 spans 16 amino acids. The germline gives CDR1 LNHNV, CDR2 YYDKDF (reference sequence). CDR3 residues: CATSSHLPGQGYGYTF. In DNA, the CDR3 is TGTGCCACCAGCAGCCACCTACCGGGACAGGGATATGGCTACACCTTC.

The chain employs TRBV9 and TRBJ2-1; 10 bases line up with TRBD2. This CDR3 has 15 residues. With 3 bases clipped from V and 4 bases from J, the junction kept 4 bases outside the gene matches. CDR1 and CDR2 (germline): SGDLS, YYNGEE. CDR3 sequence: CASSEGLASYNEQFF. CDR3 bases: TGTGCCAGCAGCGAGGGACTAGCGAGTTACAATGAGCAGTTCTTC.

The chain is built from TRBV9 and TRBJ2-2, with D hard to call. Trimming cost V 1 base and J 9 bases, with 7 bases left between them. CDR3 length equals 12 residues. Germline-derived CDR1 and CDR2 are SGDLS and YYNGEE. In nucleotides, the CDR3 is TGTGCCAGCAGCGTATCTGGGTGGGAGCTGTTTTTT. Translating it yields CASSVSGWELFF.

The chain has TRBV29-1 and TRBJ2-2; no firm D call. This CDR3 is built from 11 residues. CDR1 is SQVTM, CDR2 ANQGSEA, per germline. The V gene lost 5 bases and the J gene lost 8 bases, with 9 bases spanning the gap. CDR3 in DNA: TGCAGCGTTCCCTTTGGGGGGGAGCTGTTTTTT. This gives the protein CSVPFGGELFF.

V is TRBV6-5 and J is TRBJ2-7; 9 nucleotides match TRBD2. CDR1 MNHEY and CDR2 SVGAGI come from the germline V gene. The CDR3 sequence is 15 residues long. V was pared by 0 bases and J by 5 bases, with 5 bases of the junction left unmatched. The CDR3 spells CASSYSGGRGDEQYF. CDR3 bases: TGTGCCAGCAGTTACTCAGGCGGGAGGGGAGACGAGCAGTACTTC.

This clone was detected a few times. The CDR3 DNA reads TGTGCCAGCAGTCCCTCAGCTAACTCTGGAAACACCATATATTTT. It encodes CASSPSANSGNTIYF. V and J are TRBV27 and TRBJ1-3; the D is unclear. Germline assignment: CDR1 MNHEY and CDR2 SMNVEV (reference sequence). The CDR3 length is 15 residues. V was shortened by 5 bases and J by 0 bases, with 11 bases between the two germline ends.

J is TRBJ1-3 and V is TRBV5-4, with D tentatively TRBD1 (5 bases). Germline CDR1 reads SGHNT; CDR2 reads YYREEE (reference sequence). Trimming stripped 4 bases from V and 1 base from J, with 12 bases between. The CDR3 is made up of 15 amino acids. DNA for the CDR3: TGTGCCAGCAGCGACGGGGGTTTTTCTGGAAACACCATATATTTT. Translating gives CASSDGGFSGNTIYF.

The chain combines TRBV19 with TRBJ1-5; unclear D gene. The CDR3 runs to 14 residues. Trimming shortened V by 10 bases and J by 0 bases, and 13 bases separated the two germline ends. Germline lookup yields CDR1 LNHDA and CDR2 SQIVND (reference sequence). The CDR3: CATRVWGSNQPQHF. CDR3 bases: TGTGCCACCCGAGTATGGGGTAGCAATCAGCCCCAGCATTTT.

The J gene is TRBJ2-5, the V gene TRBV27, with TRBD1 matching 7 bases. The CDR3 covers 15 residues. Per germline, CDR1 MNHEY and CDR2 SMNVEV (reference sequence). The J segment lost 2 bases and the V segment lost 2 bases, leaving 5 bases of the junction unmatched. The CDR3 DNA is TGTGCCAGCAGTTTAGGAGCAGGGGGTCAAGAGACCCAGTACTTC. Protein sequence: CASSLGAGGQETQYF.

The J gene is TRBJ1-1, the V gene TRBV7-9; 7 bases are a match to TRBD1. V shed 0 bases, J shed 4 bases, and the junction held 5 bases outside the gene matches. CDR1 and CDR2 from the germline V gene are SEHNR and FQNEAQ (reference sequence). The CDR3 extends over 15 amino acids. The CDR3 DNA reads TGTGCCAGCAGCTTAGCGGAGGGGGCACCCACTGAAGCTTTCTTT. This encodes CASSLAEGAPTEAFF.

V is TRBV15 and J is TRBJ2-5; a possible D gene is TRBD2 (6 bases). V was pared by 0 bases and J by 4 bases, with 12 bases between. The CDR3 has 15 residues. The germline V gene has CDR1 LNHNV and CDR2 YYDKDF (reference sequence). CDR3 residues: CATSRDRGVGETQYF. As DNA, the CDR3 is TGTGCCACCAGCAGAGATCGCGGGGTTGGAGAGACCCAGTACTTC.

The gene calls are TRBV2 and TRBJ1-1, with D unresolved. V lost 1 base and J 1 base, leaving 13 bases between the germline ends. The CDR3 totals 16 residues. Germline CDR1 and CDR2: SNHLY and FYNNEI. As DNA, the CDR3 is TGTGCCAGCAGTGAAGACCCTCCCAGGTGGAACACTGAAGCTTTCTTT. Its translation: CASSEDPPRWNTEAFF.

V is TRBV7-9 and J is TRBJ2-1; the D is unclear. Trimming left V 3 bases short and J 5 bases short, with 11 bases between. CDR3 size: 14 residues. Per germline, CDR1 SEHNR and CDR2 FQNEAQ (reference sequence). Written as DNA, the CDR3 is TGTGCCAGCAGCTTCTCAGCCGCCCACAATGAGCAGTTCTTC. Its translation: CASSFSAAHNEQFF.

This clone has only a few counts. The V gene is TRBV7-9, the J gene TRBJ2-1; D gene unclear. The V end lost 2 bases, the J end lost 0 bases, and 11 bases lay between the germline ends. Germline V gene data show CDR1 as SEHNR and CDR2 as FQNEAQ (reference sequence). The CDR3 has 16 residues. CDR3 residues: CASSLIQDLSYNEQFF. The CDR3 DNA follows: TGTGCCAGCAGCTTAATCCAGGACCTCTCCTACAATGAGCAGTTCTTC.

The CDR3 region is CASSYFAPGSGELFF. CDR3 in DNA: TGTGCCAGCAGTTACTTTGCGCCTGGATCCGGGGAGCTGTTTTTT. This rearrangement joins TRBV6-5 to TRBJ2-2; D gene uncertain. Germline V gene lookup returns CDR1 MNHEY and CDR2 SVGAGI. V shed 1 base and J shed 6 bases, with 12 bases lying between them. CDR3 length: 15 residues.

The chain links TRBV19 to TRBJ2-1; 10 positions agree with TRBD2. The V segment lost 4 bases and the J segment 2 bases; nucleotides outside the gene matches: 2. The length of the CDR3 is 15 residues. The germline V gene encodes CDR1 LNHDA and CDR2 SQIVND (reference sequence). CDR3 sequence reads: CASSTTSGAYNEQFF. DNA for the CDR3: TGTGCCAGTAGTACAACTAGCGGGGCCTACAATGAGCAGTTCTTC.

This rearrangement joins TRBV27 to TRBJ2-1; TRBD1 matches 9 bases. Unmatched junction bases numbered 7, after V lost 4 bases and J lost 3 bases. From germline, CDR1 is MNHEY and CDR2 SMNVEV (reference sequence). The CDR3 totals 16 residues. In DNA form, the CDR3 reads TGTGCCAGCAGTTCGTGGACAGGGGAGGACTACAATGAGCAGTTCTTC. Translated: CASSSWTGEDYNEQFF.

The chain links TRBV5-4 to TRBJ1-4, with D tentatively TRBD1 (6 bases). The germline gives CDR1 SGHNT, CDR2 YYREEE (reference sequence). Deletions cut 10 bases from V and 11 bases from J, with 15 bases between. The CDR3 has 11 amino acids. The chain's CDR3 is CASVGGLKLFF. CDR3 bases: TGTGCCTCGGTCGGGGGCCTGAAACTGTTTTTT.

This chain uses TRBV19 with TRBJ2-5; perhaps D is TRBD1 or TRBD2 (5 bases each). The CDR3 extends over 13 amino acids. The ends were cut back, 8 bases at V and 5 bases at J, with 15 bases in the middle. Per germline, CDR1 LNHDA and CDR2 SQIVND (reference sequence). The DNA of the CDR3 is TGTGCCAGTCACCATGGGGGTGAGGAGACCCAGTACTTC. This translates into CASHHGGEETQYF.

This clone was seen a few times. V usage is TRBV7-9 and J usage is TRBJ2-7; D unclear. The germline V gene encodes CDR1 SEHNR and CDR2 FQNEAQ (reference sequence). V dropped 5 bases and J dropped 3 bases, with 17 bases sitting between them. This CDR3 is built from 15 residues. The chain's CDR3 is CASSLTRAWDYEQYF. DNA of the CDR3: TGTGCCAGCAGCCTAACTCGGGCCTGGGACTACGAGCAGTACTTC. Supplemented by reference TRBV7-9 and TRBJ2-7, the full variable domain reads DTGVSQNPRHKITKRGQNVTFRCDPISEHNRLYWYRQTLGQGPEFLTYFQNEAQLEKSRLLSDRFSAERPKGSFSTLEIQRTEQGDSAMYLCASSLTRAWDYEQYFGPGTRLTVT.